This T cell receptor beta chain comes out of a study of identical twins (dated by TCRdb to 2016 to 2018). For the study in its entirety: The study deep-sequenced TCR alpha and beta repertoires from monozygotic twins, unrelated adults of various ages and cord blood to test whether fetal clonotypes persist. To rule out contamination, replicate twin experiments were performed at different times with different library preparation protocols. Broad study findings and their caveats: Abundant cord blood beta clonotypes carried fewer insertions; young adult naive repertoires showed a weaker similar trend, while memory repertoires showed none. Because the same donors could not be followed over many years, conclusions were based on cross-sectional statistical analysis. Compared with coincidental sharing between unrelated individuals, out-of-frame TCR alpha sequences shared between twins showed an excess of sequences with low generation probability. Zero-insertion analyses could be partly confounded by invariant T cells such as MAIT and iNKT, although diverse VJ usage argued against such confounding for most clonotypes. Out-of-frame TCR alpha sharing in monozygotic twins was systematically underestimated by recombination models, whereas sharing between unrelated individuals was in agreement with the recombination models. A weaker excess of twin sharing was found in beta out-of-frame sequences because the signal-to-noise ratio was lowered by fewer shared sequences.

This clonotype was seen more than once but under ten times. What antigen it recognizes has not been identified. The input lacks base qualities; no much larger clone sits a single base away. The CDR3 measures 17 amino acids from cysteine to phenylalanine. Only the CDR3 DNA stays, 51 bases, in frame from base 1. Compared with germline, V lacks 0 bases and J lacks 2 bases; bases without a gene match: 8. From a lookup of the germline V gene, CDR1 and CDR2 are SGHRS and YFSETQ. Every donor in the study was a healthy Caucasian. The researchers also sequenced three unrelated adults who were not twins: a male aged 18 to 29, a male aged 50 to 59, and a female aged 50 to 59. Using Miltenyi CD45RO+ enrichment and human naive T-cell isolation kits, memory (CD45RO+) and naive T cells were isolated from PBMC. Library creation used 5' RACE. The data were produced on an Illumina HiSeq 2000. Template switching added a universal primer binding site, and the final cDNA carried a unique molecular identifier that allowed TCR cDNA molecules to be counted accurately. Specific primers in the conserved constant-segment region were used to synthesize first-strand cDNA for the TCR alpha and beta chains. To control for contamination, every cDNA library carried two barcodes: a SMART-Mk sample barcode plus Illumina barcodes. TruSeq adapter sequences and Illumina sample barcodes were added in two successive PCR steps. The TCR alpha and beta cDNA libraries were sequenced on the Illumina HiSeq platform using custom primers. In the paper's pipeline: Unique molecular identifiers were extracted from raw reads with MiGEC, and CDR3 positions were determined with MiXCR. Recombination models were inferred per individual with the repgenHMM and IGoR tools using an EM algorithm. The tcR package in R was used for shared clonotype analysis, with sharing normalized by the product of cloneset sizes. To study raw recombination without the effects of thymic and clonal selection, out-of-frame nonproductive sequences were analyzed. TCRdb cleaned the public reads at Q25 with fastp, built clones with MiXCR and kept in-frame beta chains. Rows merge per CDR3 protein into single entries with the most common DNA and genes. Clone size and V and J calls follow TCRdb, not the original study. The sample table contains 400,000 or so distinct CDR3 sequences; only one count was recorded for about 9% of them. Around 8.6% of the sample is in the top ten clones.

This sequence uses TRBV5-1 and TRBJ2-7; 10 central bases correspond to TRBD2. This sequence was found in a woman in her forties or fifties in good health. The material sequenced was naive T cells sorted from blood. Taken with the paper, the label for cell subset or site translates to: cells isolated with a human naive T-cell isolation kit. CDR3 reads: CASSLDARTSGAYEQYF. The DNA sequence is TGCGCCAGCAGCTTGGACGCCCGGACTAGCGGAGCCTACGAGCAGTACTTC.